Only a few counts were recorded for the clone carrying this TCR beta chain. Its antigen remains unknown. These data originate in a study of tumor-infiltrating lymphocytes in localized non-small cell lung cancer. Trimming stripped 0 bases from V and 7 bases from J, with 14 bases between. Looked up from germline, CDR1 is SGHRS and CDR2 is YFSETQ. The CDR3 consists of 15 residues. Repertoires were generated with immunoSEQ multiplex PCR, while TCRdb's copy carries only in-frame clones and drops some. The table shows about 24,000 clones, with 50% to 70% occurring only once. Study results and caveats: Each assay used a separate piece of the same tissue. TCR sequencing covered a subset of patients with enough tissue.

The source material was lung tumor tissue. The rearrangement uses TRBV5-1 and TRBJ2-1; D might be TRBD1 (7 bases). This TCR was recovered from a human donor with non-small cell lung cancer. This chain's CDR3 is CASSLGQGGVNEQFF. DNA for the CDR3: TGCGCCAGCAGCTTGGGACAGGGAGGCGTAAATGAGCAGTTCTTC.